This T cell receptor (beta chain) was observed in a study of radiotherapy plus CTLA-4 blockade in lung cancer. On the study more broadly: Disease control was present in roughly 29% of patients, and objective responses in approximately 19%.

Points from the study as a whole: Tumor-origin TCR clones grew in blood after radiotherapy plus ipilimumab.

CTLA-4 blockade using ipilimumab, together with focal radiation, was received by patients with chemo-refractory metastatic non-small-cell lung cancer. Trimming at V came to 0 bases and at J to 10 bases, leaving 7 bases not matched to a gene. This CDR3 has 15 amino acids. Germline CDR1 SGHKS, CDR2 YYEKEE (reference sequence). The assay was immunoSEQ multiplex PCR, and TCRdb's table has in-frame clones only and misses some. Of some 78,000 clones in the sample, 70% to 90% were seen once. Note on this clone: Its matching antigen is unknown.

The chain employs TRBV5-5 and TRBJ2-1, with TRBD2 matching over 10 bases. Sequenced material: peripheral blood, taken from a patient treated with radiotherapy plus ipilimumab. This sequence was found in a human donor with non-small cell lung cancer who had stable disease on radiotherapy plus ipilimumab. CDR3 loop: CASSLESLAGEEQFF. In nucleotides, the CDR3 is TGTGCCAGCAGCTTGGAGTCCCTAGCGGGAGAGGAGCAGTTCTTC.